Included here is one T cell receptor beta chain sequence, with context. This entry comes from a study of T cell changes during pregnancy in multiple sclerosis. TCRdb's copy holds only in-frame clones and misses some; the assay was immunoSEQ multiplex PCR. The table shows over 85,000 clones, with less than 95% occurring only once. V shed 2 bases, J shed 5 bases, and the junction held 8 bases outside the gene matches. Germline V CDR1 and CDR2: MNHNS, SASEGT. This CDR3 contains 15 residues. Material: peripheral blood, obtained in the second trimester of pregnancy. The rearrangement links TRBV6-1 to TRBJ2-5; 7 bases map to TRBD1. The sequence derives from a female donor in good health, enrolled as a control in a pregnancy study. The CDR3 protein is CASSEQGVSRETQYF. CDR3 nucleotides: TGTGCCAGCAGTGAACAGGGGGTCTCCCGGGAGACCCAGTACTTC.